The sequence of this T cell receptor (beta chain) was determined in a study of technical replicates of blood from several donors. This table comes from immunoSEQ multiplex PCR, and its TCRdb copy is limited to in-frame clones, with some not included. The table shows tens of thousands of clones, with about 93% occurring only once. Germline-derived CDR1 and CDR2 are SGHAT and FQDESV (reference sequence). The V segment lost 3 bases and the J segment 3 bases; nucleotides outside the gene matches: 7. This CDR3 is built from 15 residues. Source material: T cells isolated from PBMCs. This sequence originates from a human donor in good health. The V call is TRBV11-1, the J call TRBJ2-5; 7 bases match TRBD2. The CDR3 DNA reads TGTGCCAGCAGCTTTTATTCGGGGGGAGAAGAGACCCAGTACTTC. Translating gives CASSFYSGGEETQYF.